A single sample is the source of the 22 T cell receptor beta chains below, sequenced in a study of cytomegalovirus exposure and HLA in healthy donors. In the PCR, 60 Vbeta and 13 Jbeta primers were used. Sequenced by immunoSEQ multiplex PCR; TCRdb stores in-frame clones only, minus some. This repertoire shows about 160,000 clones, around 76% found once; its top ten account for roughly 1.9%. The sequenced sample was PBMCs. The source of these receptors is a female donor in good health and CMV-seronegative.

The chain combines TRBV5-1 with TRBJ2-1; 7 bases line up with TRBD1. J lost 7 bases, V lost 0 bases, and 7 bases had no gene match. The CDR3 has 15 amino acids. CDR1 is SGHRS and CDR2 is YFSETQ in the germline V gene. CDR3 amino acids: CASSLAQGKRNEQFF. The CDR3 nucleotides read TGCGCCAGCAGCTTGGCACAGGGGAAAAGGAATGAGCAGTTCTTC.

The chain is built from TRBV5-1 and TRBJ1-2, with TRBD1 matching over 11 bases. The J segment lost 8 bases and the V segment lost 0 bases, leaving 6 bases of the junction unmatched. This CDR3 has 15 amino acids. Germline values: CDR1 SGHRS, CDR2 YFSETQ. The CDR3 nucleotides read TGCGCCAGCAGCTTGGCAGGACAGGGGGCGGGAGGCTACACCTTC. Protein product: CASSLAGQGAGGYTF.

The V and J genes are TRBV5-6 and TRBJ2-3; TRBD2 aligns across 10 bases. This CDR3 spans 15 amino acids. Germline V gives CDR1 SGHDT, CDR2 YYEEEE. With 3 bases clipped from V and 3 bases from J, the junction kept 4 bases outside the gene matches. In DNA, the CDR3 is TGTGCCAGCAGCTCCCCTAGCGGGAGAACAGATACGCAGTATTTT. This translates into CASSSPSGRTDTQYF.

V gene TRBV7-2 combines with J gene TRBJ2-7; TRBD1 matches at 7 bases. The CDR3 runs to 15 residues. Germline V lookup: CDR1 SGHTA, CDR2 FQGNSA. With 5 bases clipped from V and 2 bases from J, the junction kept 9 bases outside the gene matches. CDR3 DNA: TGTGCCAGCAGCACCTCGACAGGGCTCCCCTACGAGCAGTACTTC. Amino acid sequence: CASSTSTGLPYEQYF.

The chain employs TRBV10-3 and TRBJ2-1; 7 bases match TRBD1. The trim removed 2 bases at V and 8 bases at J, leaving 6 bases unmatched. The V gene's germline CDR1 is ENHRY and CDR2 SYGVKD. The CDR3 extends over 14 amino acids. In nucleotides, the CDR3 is TGTGCCATCAGTGAGACAGGGGATGAGGATGAGCAGTTCTTC. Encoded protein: CAISETGDEDEQFF.

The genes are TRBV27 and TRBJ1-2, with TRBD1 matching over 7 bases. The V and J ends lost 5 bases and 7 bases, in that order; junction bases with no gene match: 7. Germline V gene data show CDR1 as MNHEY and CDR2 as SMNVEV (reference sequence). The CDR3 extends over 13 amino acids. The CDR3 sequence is CASSRNDRVGYTF. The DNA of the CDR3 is TGTGCCAGCAGTCGAAACGACAGGGTTGGCTACACCTTC.

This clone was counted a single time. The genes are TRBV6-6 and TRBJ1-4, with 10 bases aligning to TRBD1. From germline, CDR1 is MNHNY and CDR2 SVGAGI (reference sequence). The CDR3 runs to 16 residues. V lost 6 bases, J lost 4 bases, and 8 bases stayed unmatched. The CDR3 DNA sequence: TGTGCCAGCAGCCGACAGGGGGCGCACAATAATGAAAAACTGTTTTTT. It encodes CASSRQGAHNNEKLFF.

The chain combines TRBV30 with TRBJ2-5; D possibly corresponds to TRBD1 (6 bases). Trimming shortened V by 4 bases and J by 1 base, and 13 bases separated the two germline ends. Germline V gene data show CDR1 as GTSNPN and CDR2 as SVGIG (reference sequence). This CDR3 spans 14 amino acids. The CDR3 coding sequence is TGTGCCTGGAAACGGACAGCCTCCCAAGAGACCCAGTACTTC. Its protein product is CAWKRTASQETQYF.

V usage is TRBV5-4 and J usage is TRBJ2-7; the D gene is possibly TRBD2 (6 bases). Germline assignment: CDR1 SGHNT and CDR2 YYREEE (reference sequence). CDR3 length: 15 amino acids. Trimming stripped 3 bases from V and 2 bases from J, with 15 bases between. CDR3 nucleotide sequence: TGTGCCAGCAGCTGGGAACGGGGGTCCCCCTACGAGCAGTACTTC. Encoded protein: CASSWERGSPYEQYF.

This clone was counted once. CDR3 sequence: CAWTIGTGFEAFF. The CDR3 DNA reads TGTGCCTGGACAATCGGGACAGGGTTTGAAGCTTTCTTT. The chain joins TRBV30 to TRBJ1-1, with 9 positions matching TRBD1. V was clipped by 4 bases and J by 7 bases; unmatched bases: 7. CDR1 and CDR2 from the germline V gene are GTSNPN and SVGIG (reference sequence). The CDR3 loop spans 13 amino acids.

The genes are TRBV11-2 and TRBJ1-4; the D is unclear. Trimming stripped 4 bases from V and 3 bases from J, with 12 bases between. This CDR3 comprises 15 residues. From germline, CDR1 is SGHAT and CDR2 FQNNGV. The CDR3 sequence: CASSCETEANEKLFF. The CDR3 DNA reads TGTGCCAGCAGCTGCGAGACGGAGGCTAATGAAAAACTGTTTTTT.

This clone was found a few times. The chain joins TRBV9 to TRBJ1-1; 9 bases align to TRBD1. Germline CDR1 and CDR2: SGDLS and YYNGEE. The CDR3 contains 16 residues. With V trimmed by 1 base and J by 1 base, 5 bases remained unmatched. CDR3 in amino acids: CASSVTDRGRNTEAFF. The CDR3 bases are TGTGCCAGCAGCGTAACGGACAGGGGCCGGAACACTGAAGCTTTCTTT.

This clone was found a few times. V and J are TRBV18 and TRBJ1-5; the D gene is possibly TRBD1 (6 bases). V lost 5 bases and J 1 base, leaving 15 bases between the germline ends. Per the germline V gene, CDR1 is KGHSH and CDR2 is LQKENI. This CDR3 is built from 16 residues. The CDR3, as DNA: TGTGCCAGCTCAGAGGAGGGGGGGGTGAGCAATCAGCCCCAGCATTTT. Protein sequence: CASSEEGGVSNQPQHF.

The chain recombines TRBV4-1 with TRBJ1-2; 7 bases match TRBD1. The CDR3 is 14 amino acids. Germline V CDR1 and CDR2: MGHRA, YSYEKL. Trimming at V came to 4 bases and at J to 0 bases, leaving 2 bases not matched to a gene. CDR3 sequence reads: CASSPGTANYGYTF. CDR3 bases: TGCGCCAGCAGCCCAGGGACAGCTAACTATGGCTACACCTTC.

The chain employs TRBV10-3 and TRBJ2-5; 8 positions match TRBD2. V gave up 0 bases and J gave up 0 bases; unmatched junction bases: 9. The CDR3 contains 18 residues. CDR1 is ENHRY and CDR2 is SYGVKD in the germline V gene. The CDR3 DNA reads TGTGCCATCAGTGAGTCGGATGCAGCGGGGGCCTACCAAGAGACCCAGTACTTC. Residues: CAISESDAAGAYQETQYF.

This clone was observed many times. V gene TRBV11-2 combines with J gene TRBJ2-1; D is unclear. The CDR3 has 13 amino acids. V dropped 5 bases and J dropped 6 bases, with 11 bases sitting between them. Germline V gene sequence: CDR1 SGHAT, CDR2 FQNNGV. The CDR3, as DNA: TGTGCCAGCAGCCAACCTAATCGCAATGAGCAGTTCTTC. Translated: CASSQPNRNEQFF.

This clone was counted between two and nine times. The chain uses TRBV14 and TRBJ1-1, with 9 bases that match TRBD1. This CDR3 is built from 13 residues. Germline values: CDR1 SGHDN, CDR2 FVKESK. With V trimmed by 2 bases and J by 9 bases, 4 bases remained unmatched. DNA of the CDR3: TGTGCCAGCAGCCAAACAGGGGGCAGTAAAGCTTTCTTT. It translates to CASSQTGGSKAFF.

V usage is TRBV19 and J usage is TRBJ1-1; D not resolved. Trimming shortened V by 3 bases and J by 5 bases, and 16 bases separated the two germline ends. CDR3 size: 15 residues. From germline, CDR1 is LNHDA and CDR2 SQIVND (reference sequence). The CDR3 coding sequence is TGTGCCAGTAGTATCACCTCCGGGGTCAGGACTGAAGCTTTCTTT. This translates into CASSITSGVRTEAFF. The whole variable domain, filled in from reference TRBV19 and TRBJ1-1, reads DGGITQSPKYLFRKEGQNVTLSCEQNLNHDAMYWYRQDPGQGLRLIYYSQIVNDFQKGDIAEGYSVSREKKESFPLTVTSAQKNPTAFYLCASSITSGVRTEAFFGQGTRLTVV.

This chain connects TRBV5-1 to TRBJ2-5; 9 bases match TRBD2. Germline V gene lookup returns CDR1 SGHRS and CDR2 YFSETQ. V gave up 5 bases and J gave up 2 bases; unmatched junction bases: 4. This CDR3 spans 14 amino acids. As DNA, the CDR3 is TGCGCCAGCAGGCGGACTAGCGCTCAAGAGACCCAGTACTTC. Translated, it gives CASRRTSAQETQYF.

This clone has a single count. For the CDR3, the DNA is TGTGCCACCAGCAGAGGCGCCGAGCGAGGGCTCCTGGGGTACGAGCAGTACTTC. It codes for CATSRGAERGLLGYEQYF. This chain joins TRBV15 and TRBJ2-7; D might be TRBD2 (5 bases). Germline-derived CDR1 and CDR2 are LNHNV and YYDKDF (reference sequence). V lost 1 base, J lost 4 bases, and 23 bases lay in between. The CDR3 length is 18 residues. The complete variable domain, with remaining parts taken from reference TRBV15 and TRBJ2-7, reads DAMVIQNPRYQVTQFGKPVTLSCSQTLNHNVMYWYQQKSSQAPKLLFHYYDKDFNNEADTPDNFQSRRPNTSFCFLDIRSPGLGDTAMYLCATSRGAERGLLGYEQYFGPGTRLTVT.

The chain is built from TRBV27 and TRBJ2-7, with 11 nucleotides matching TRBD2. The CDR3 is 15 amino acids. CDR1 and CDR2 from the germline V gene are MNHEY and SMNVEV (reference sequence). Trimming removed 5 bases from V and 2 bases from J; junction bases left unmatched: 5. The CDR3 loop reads CASSLLAGVPYEQYF. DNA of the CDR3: TGTGCCAGCAGTCTACTAGCGGGGGTGCCCTACGAGCAGTACTTC.

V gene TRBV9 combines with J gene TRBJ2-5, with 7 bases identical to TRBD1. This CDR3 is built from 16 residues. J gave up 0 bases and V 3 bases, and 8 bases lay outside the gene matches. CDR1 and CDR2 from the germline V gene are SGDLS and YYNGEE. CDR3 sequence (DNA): TGTGCCAGCAGCGGCATGGGACAGCTGTACCAAGAGACCCAGTACTTC. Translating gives CASSGMGQLYQETQYF.